The source of this T cell receptor (beta chain) is a study of cytomegalovirus exposure and HLA in healthy donors. Comment on this clone: Its target is unknown.

The PCR used 60 Vbeta and 13 Jbeta primers. Profiled with immunoSEQ multiplex PCR; TCRdb holds only in-frame clones, not every one. The table has approximately 70,000 clones, 70% to 75% seen once. Germline lookup yields CDR1 MDHEN and CDR2 SYDVKM. The CDR3 has 14 residues. The germline V and J ends were trimmed by 7 bases and 4 bases, with 16 bases remaining between them. General observations from the study: Among donors in an Asian-associated ancestry cluster, a later analysis reportedly found fewer N-insertions than the roughly 700-donor mean. A later analysis by the authors found several of the most significant clusters apparently linked to common viral pathogens.

This TCR was sampled from a woman in her 30s in good health and CMV-seropositive. The rearrangement uses TRBV28 and TRBJ2-5, with a weak D call TRBD1 (7 bases). Sequenced sample: PBMCs. CDR3 protein: CASTQGGPRETQYF. Here the CDR3 DNA reads TGTGCCAGCACCCAGGGGGGCCCTCGAGAGACCCAGTACTTC.